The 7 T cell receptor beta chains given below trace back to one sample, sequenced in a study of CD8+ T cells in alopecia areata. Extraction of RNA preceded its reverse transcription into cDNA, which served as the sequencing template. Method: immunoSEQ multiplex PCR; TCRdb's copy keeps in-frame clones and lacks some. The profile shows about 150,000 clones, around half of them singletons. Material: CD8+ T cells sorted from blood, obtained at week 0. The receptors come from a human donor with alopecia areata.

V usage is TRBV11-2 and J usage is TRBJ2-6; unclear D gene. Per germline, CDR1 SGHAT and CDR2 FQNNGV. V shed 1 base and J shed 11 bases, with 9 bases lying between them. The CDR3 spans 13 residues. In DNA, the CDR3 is TGTGCCAGCAGCTTAGGTTCAGGCTACGTCCTGACTTTC. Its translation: CASSLGSGYVLTF.

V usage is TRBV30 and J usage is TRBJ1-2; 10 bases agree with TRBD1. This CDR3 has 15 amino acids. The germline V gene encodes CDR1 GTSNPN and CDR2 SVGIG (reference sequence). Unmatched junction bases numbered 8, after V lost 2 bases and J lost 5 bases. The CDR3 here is CAWSFGTGVSYGYTF. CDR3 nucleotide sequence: TGTGCCTGGAGTTTCGGGACAGGGGTTAGTTATGGCTACACCTTC.

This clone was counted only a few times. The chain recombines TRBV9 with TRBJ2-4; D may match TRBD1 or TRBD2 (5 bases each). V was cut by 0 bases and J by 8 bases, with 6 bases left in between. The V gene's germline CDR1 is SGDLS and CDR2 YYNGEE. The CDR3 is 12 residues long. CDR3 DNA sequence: TGTGCCAGCAGCGTAGGAGGGGACATTCAGTACTTC. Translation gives CASSVGGDIQYF.

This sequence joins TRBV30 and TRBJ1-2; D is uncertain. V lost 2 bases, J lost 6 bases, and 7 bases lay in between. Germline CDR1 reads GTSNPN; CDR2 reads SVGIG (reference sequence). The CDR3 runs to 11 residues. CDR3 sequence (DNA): TGTGCCTGGAGTCCGGGAGATGGCTACACCTTC. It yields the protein CAWSPGDGYTF.

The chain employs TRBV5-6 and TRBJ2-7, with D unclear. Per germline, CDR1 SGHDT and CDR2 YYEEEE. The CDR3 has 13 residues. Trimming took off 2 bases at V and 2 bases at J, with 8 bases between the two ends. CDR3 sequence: CASSFDNPYEQYF. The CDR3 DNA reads TGTGCCAGCAGCTTTGACAACCCCTACGAGCAGTACTTC.

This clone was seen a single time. The chain's CDR3 is CATQGYGGNQPQHF. The DNA of the CDR3 is TGTGCCACTCAGGGTTACGGCGGCAATCAGCCCCAGCATTTT. V and J are TRBV25-1 and TRBJ1-5; weak D call: TRBD1 (5 bases). Deletions cut 10 bases from V and 2 bases from J, with 15 bases between. Germline V gene lookup returns CDR1 MGHDK and CDR2 SYGVNS. The CDR3 contains 14 residues.

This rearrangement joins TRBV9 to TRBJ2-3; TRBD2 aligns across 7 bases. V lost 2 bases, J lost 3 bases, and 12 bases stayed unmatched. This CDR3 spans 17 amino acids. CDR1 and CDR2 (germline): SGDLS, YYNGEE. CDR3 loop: CASSVSGAGSGTDTQYF. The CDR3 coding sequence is TGTGCCAGCAGCGTCTCGGGAGCGGGGTCAGGGACAGATACGCAGTATTTT.